The 22 T cell receptor beta chains listed next were all sequenced from one sample in a study of cytomegalovirus exposure and HLA in healthy donors. Both 60 Vbeta primers and 13 Jbeta primers went into the PCR. TCRdb's table, derived via immunoSEQ multiplex PCR, lists solely in-frame clones and lacks some. The sample table includes about 51,000 clones. The specimen was PBMCs. The origin of the receptors is a female donor in good health and CMV-seronegative.

This rearrangement joins TRBV30 to TRBJ1-1, with D unclear. Germline lookup yields CDR1 GTSNPN and CDR2 SVGIG (reference sequence). Trimming left V 5 bases short and J 5 bases short, with 9 bases between. This CDR3 comprises 11 residues. Here the CDR3 DNA reads TGTGCCTGGGAAGAAGCAACTGAAGCTTTCTTT. This gives the protein CAWEEATEAFF.

This chain links TRBV29-1 with TRBJ2-1; perhaps TRBD2 as D (5 bases). CDR1 is SQVTM and CDR2 is ANQGSEA in the germline V gene. V lost 5 bases to trimming and J lost 0 bases, with 14 bases between them. This CDR3 is built from 15 residues. As DNA, the CDR3 is TGCAGCGTTTTCCCGGGCGGGCTCTCCTACAATGAGCAGTTCTTC. Amino acid sequence: CSVFPGGLSYNEQFF.

V usage is TRBV2 and J usage is TRBJ1-5, with D unclear. V gave up 4 bases and J gave up 6 bases, with 13 bases separating them. Germline V lookup: CDR1 SNHLY, CDR2 FYNNEI. The CDR3 is 14 amino acids. The CDR3 here is CASSAGREGQPQHF. The CDR3, as DNA: TGTGCCAGCAGTGCAGGTAGGGAGGGTCAGCCCCAGCATTTT.

V gene TRBV4-3 combines with J gene TRBJ2-3, with 10 bases aligning to TRBD2. V shed 4 bases and J 1 base; nucleotides not matched to a gene: 2. The V gene's germline CDR1 is LGHNA and CDR2 YSLEER. CDR3 length equals 15 residues. The CDR3 spells CASSLGTSGTDTQYF. The DNA of the CDR3 is TGCGCCAGCAGCCTAGGGACTAGCGGCACAGATACGCAGTATTTT.

V gene TRBV6-5 combines with J gene TRBJ1-1; TRBD1 aligns across 7 bases. The CDR3 has 14 residues. Germline CDR1 and CDR2: MNHEY and SVGAGI. Trimming at V came to 6 bases and at J to 0 bases, leaving 4 bases not matched to a gene. CDR3 bases: TGTGCCAGCAGCGAACAGGGGATGAACACTGAAGCTTTCTTT. This gives the protein CASSEQGMNTEAFF.

The genes are TRBV9 and TRBJ1-6, with TRBD1 as a possible D gene (5 bases). Trimming cost V 0 bases and J 6 bases, with 13 bases left between them. This CDR3 is built from 16 residues. The germline gives CDR1 SGDLS, CDR2 YYNGEE. The CDR3 DNA reads as TGTGCCAGCAGCGTAGCGTCCCAGGGTGTTAATTCACCCCTCCACTTT. This codes for CASSVASQGVNSPLHF.

The CDR3 is CASSQEARGDYGYTF. The CDR3 DNA sequence: TGCGCCAGCAGCCAAGAGGCCAGGGGAGACTATGGCTACACCTTC. The J gene is TRBJ1-2, the V gene TRBV4-3; TRBD1 might be the D (6 bases). V lost 0 bases and J lost 3, with 11 bases in between. The CDR3 has 15 amino acids. Germline V CDR1 and CDR2: LGHNA, YSLEER.

This chain links TRBV15 with TRBJ1-1; D not resolved. Germline V CDR1 and CDR2: LNHNV, YYDKDF (reference sequence). This CDR3 is built from 17 residues. The ends were cut back, 3 bases at V and 7 bases at J, with 24 bases in the middle. This chain's CDR3 is CATSSPQGRASAYEAFF. DNA for the CDR3: TGTGCCACCAGCAGTCCCCAAGGGAGGGCGTCGGCGTATGAAGCTTTCTTT. Drawing the rest from reference TRBV15 and TRBJ1-1, the complete variable domain is DAMVIQNPRYQVTQFGKPVTLSCSQTLNHNVMYWYQQKSSQAPKLLFHYYDKDFNNEADTPDNFQSRRPNTSFCFLDIRSPGLGDTAMYLCATSSPQGRASAYEAFFGQGTRLTVV.

The chain employs TRBV19 and TRBJ2-3; no clear D. The CDR3 contains 14 residues. Trimming pared 2 bases from V and 4 bases from J, leaving 10 bases between. Germline CDR1 LNHDA, CDR2 SQIVND (reference sequence). The CDR3 DNA follows: TGTGCCAGTAGTATAAGCCACGCGGCAGATACGCAGTATTTT. It codes for CASSISHAADTQYF. The whole variable domain, filled in from reference TRBV19 and TRBJ2-3, reads DGGITQSPKYLFRKEGQNVTLSCEQNLNHDAMYWYRQDPGQGLRLIYYSQIVNDFQKGDIAEGYSVSREKKESFPLTVTSAQKNPTAFYLCASSISHAADTQYFGPGTRLTVL.

This rearrangement joins TRBV5-6 to TRBJ2-7; the D gene is possibly TRBD2 (7 bases). The CDR3 sequence is 14 residues long. The ends were cut back, 2 bases at V and 8 bases at J, with 17 bases in the middle. CDR1 SGHDT and CDR2 YYEEEE come from the germline V gene. CDR3: CASSLPGGEAQQYF. The CDR3 nucleotides are TGTGCCAGCAGCTTACCGGGGGGCGAAGCACAGCAGTACTTC.

The CDR3 here is CASSSGTGVAAAFF. CDR3 nucleotides: TGCGCCAGCAGCTCGGGGACAGGAGTCGCTGCAGCTTTCTTT. The chain carries TRBV5-1 and TRBJ1-1, with TRBD1 matching 8 bases. Germline V lookup: CDR1 SGHRS, CDR2 YFSETQ. Trimming cost V 3 bases and J 10 bases; bases outside gene matches: 11. This CDR3 is 14 amino acids long.

J is TRBJ1-6 and V is TRBV7-8, with TRBD1 matching over 7 bases. The CDR3 consists of 17 residues. With 5 bases clipped from V and 2 bases from J, the junction kept 9 bases outside the gene matches. Germline CDR1 and CDR2: SGHVS and FQNEAQ. CDR3 sequence reads: CASSPGGGAAYNSPLHF. For the CDR3, the DNA is TGTGCCAGCAGCCCCGGAGGGGGCGCGGCCTATAATTCACCCCTCCACTTT. The full variable domain, completed using reference TRBV7-8 and TRBJ1-6, is GAGVSQSPRYKVAKRGQDVALRCDPISGHVSLFWYQQALGQGPEFLTYFQNEAQLDKSGLPSDRFFAERPEGSVSTLKIQRTQQEDSAVYLCASSPGGGAAYNSPLHFGNGTRLTVT.

The J gene is TRBJ1-5, the V gene TRBV5-1, with D possibly matching TRBD1 (6 bases). Germline V gene lookup returns CDR1 SGHRS and CDR2 YFSETQ. This CDR3 is built from 14 residues. The V and J ends lost 4 bases and 6 bases respectively, with 14 bases between them. CDR3 coding DNA: TGCGCCAGCAGCCTCAGGGGCGCCGGTCAGCCCCAGCATTTT. This encodes CASSLRGAGQPQHF.

Notes on this clone: The junction does not match germline at one end; this may be a read error. The rearrangement links TRBV4-3 to TRBJ2-1; TRBD1 aligns across 10 bases. Per the germline V gene, CDR1 is LGHNA and CDR2 is YSLEER. The CDR3 consists of 15 residues. The CDR3 loop reads CASSLRQGAYSEQFF. DNA for the CDR3: TGCGCCAGCAGCCTCCGACAGGGGGCCTACAGTGAGCAGTTCTTC.

V is TRBV13 and J is TRBJ2-7, with TRBD2 matching over 8 bases. After removal of 5 bases from V and 3 bases from J, the junction contained 6 bases not matched to a gene. Germline CDR1 reads PRHDT; CDR2 reads FYEKMQ (reference sequence). The CDR3 runs to 14 residues. CDR3 amino acids: CASSTWTSSYEQYF. CDR3 in DNA: TGTGCCAGCAGCACTTGGACTAGCAGCTACGAGCAGTACTTC.

The chain recombines TRBV4-2 with TRBJ2-7; maybe TRBD2 (7 bases). CDR3 length: 13 residues. Germline V gives CDR1 LGHNA, CDR2 YNFKEQ. Trimming took 0 bases from V and 7 from J, leaving 10 bases between them. CDR3 nucleotide sequence: TGTGCCAGCAGCCAAGAGGGAGGGGGAGAGCAGTACTTC. This codes for CASSQEGGGEQYF.

The chain joins TRBV2 to TRBJ1-5; the D gene is possibly TRBD1 (6 bases). Looked up from germline, CDR1 is SNHLY and CDR2 is FYNNEI. This CDR3 has 15 amino acids. V lost 5 bases and J 2 bases, leaving 13 bases between the germline ends. The chain's CDR3 is CASSPGEIGNQPQHF. The CDR3 coding sequence is TGTGCCAGCAGTCCAGGGGAGATTGGCAATCAGCCCCAGCATTTT. Complete variable domain (other parts from reference TRBV2 and TRBJ1-5): EPEVTQTPSHQVTQMGQEVILRCVPISNHLYFYWYRQILGQKVEFLVSFYNNEISEKSEIFDDQFSVERPDGSNFTLKIRSTKLEDSAMYFCASSPGEIGNQPQHFGDGTRLSIL.

The chain links TRBV27 to TRBJ1-2; a possible D gene is TRBD1 (5 bases). Per germline, CDR1 MNHEY and CDR2 SMNVEV (reference sequence). This CDR3 is 14 amino acids long. V was clipped by 5 bases and J by 0 bases, with 10 bases between them. CDR3 nucleotides: TGTGCCAGCAGTCCCACGACAGCTAACTATGGCTACACCTTC. Protein: CASSPTTANYGYTF.

This chain connects TRBV28 to TRBJ1-1, with 7 bases aligning to TRBD1. Germline lookup yields CDR1 MDHEN and CDR2 SYDVKM. The CDR3 has 13 residues. V shed 7 bases and J 5 bases; nucleotides not matched to a gene: 7. The CDR3 reads CASNTYRGTEAFF. CDR3 DNA sequence: TGTGCCAGCAACACTTACAGGGGTACTGAAGCTTTCTTT.

The chain uses TRBV29-1 and TRBJ2-1, with D maybe TRBD1 (6 bases). The CDR3 totals 12 residues. The V gene's germline CDR1 is SQVTM and CDR2 ANQGSEA. V was clipped by 4 bases and J by 7 bases, with 11 bases between them. The CDR3 bases are TGCAGCGTTGGAACAGGGTGGAATGAGCAGTTCTTC. It specifies CSVGTGWNEQFF.

The V gene is TRBV5-1, the J gene TRBJ2-5, with D possibly being TRBD2 (7 bases). This CDR3 has 15 amino acids. Germline CDR1 reads SGHRS; CDR2 reads YFSETQ. Trimming removed 3 bases at V and 3 bases at J, with 15 bases between. Written as DNA, the CDR3 is TGCGCCAGCAGCTGGGGGGGCGCCTCAGAAGAGACCCAGTACTTC. Translated: CASSWGGASEETQYF.

The chain employs TRBV19 and TRBJ2-7; 9 positions agree with TRBD1. Germline CDR1 LNHDA, CDR2 SQIVND (reference sequence). CDR3 length: 16 amino acids. V trimming: 7 bases; J trimming: 3 bases; junction bases outside the gene matches: 13. In DNA form, the CDR3 reads TGTGCCAGTACCCAAAGGCCGGGACAGGGCCTCTACGAGCAGTACTTC. Its translation: CASTQRPGQGLYEQYF.